The 27 T cell receptor beta chains below all came from one sample that was sequenced in a study of T cells in Graves' hyperthyroidism and ophthalmopathy. Template material for amplifying TCR beta CDR3 regions consisted of RNA transcripts. HTBI primers were employed in a first-round RT-PCR of the TCR CDR3. Via MiXCR, TCRdb re-called the multiplex PCR reads, giving one row per CDR3 protein. The sample consists of hundreds of thousands of distinct CDR3 sequences, approximately 40% of them appearing once. Sequences were obtained from blood. Every receptor here comes from a woman aged 40 to 49 with Graves' hyperthyroidism.

This clonotype came up a few times. V and J are TRBV20-1 and TRBJ1-5; the D is unclear. This CDR3 contains 16 residues. Trimming shortened V by 6 bases and J by 1 base, and 19 bases separated the two germline ends. Germline V gives CDR1 DFQATT, CDR2 SNEGSKA (reference sequence). The CDR3 reads CSAPREIVGSNQPQHF. The DNA for the CDR3 is TGCAGTGCACCGAGGGAAATTGTTGGGAGCAATCAGCCCCAGCATTTT.

The table lists this clonotype with many counts. No DNA is shown, since the ends of the CDR3 on it are uncertain; the CDR3 is the one TCRdb lists. J is TRBJ2-5 and V is TRBV7-2; the D call in the table, TRBD2, was not verified against the DNA. From germline, CDR1 is SGHTA and CDR2 FQGNSA. The length of the CDR3 is 21 amino acids, counting both ends. This chain's CDR3 is CASSFYICSAMGLAGKETQYF.

The rearrangement links TRBV7-2 to TRBJ2-5; TRBD2 is a possible D gene (6 bases). V was trimmed by 5 bases and J by 3 bases, leaving 16 bases between them. The germline gives CDR1 SGHTA, CDR2 FQGNSA. This CDR3 contains 15 residues. The DNA of the CDR3 is TGTGCCAGCAGCCAGGCCCATGGGGGGAAAGAGACCCAGTACTTC. This encodes CASSQAHGGKETQYF.

This sequence joins TRBV4-3 and TRBJ1-6, with D uncertain. The CDR3 has 17 amino acids. V gave up 4 bases and J gave up 0 bases, with 13 bases separating them. CDR1 is LGHNA, CDR2 YSLEER, per germline. The CDR3: CASSLMGTSSYNSPLHF. CDR3 nucleotide sequence: TGCGCCAGCAGCCTAATGGGAACAAGCTCCTATAATTCACCCCTCCACTTT.

The rearrangement links TRBV29-1 to TRBJ2-5, with TRBD1 as a possible D gene (6 bases). The ends were cut back, 3 bases at V and 4 bases at J, with 12 bases in the middle. The germline V gene has CDR1 SQVTM and CDR2 ANQGSEA. The CDR3 is made up of 13 amino acids. CDR3 DNA sequence: TGCAGCGTTGACCAGGGGTGGGGAGAGACCCAGTACTTC. This encodes CSVDQGWGETQYF.

Points on this clonotype: One end of the junction does not line up with germline, which may come from a read error. The rearrangement links TRBV5-5 to TRBJ2-5; 10 bases are a match to TRBD2. The CDR3 length is 16 residues. Per germline, CDR1 SGHKS and CDR2 YYEKEE (reference sequence). The CDR3 region is CASSLWGLAYQETQYF. The CDR3 region has the DNA TGCGCCAGCAGCTTGTGGGGACTAGCGTACCAAGAGACCCAGTACTTC. Using reference TRBV5-5 and TRBJ2-5 for the parts outside the CDR3, the full variable domain is DAGVTQSPTHLIKTRGQQVTLRCSPISGHKSVSWYQQVLGQGPQFIFQYYEKEERGRGNFPDRFSARQFPNYSSELNVNALLLGDSALYLCASSLWGLAYQETQYFGPGTRLLVL.

This clonotype was found many times. The chain links TRBV2 to TRBJ2-5; 8 positions match TRBD2. J lost 3 bases, V lost 4 bases, and 4 bases had no gene match. The CDR3 totals 14 residues. Germline CDR1 reads SNHLY; CDR2 reads FYNNEI. CDR3 in amino acids: CASSVPGREETQYF. CDR3 nucleotide sequence: TGTGCCAGCAGTGTACCCGGGAGGGAAGAGACCCAGTACTTC.

The chain links TRBV7-2 to TRBJ2-5; TRBD1 matches at 11 bases. V shed 1 base, J shed 3 bases, and the junction held 4 bases outside the gene matches. The CDR3 length is 16 residues. From germline, CDR1 is SGHTA and CDR2 FQGNSA. The CDR3 region is CASSLGDRGLEETQYF. In DNA, the CDR3 is TGTGCCAGCAGCTTAGGGGACAGGGGGTTAGAAGAGACCCAGTACTTC.

The rearrangement links TRBV12-3 or TRBV12-4 to TRBJ1-1, with a possible D match to TRBD1 (5 bases). V gave up 7 bases and J gave up 0 bases, with 9 bases separating them. CDR3 size: 13 residues. This CDR3 is CASKGRMNTEAFF. The CDR3 DNA reads TGTGCCAGCAAGGGACGCATGAACACTGAAGCTTTCTTT.

V and J are TRBV6-1 and TRBJ2-2, with D perhaps TRBD1 (6 bases). Per germline, CDR1 MNHNS and CDR2 SASEGT. The CDR3 is made up of 16 amino acids. With 6 bases removed from V and 2 bases from J, the gap between germline ends came to 16 bases. CDR3 sequence reads: CASSLEGDKNTGELFF. For the CDR3, the DNA is TGTGCCAGCAGCTTGGAAGGGGACAAAAACACCGGGGAGCTGTTTTTT.

The chain recombines TRBV30 with TRBJ2-7, with TRBD2 as a possible D gene (5 bases). CDR3 size: 11 residues. The germline V and J ends were trimmed by 3 bases and 2 bases, with 5 bases remaining between them. The germline V gene has CDR1 GTSNPN and CDR2 SVGIG (reference sequence). CDR3 sequence: CAWRLAYEQYF. The CDR3 bases are TGTGCCTGGAGACTAGCCTACGAGCAGTACTTC.

This clonotype has a count of ten or more. The chain has TRBV29-1 and TRBJ2-7; 12 bases line up with TRBD1. This CDR3 contains 17 residues. Trimming removed 1 base from V and 7 bases from J; junction bases left unmatched: 14. Germline loops: CDR1 SQVTM, CDR2 ANQGSEA. CDR3 residues: CSVEVGTGGYLYGEQYF. In DNA, the CDR3 is TGCAGCGTTGAAGTGGGGACAGGGGGCTACCTATACGGGGAGCAGTACTTC.

CDR3: CSARTRAKSSYEQYF. CDR3 nucleotide sequence: TGCAGTGCTAGGACGCGGGCGAAGAGCTCCTACGAGCAGTACTTC. The V and J genes are TRBV20-1 and TRBJ2-7, with D tentatively TRBD2 (5 bases). Trimming cost V 3 bases and J 0 bases, with 15 bases left between them. The germline V gene encodes CDR1 DFQATT and CDR2 SNEGSKA (reference sequence). The CDR3 consists of 15 residues.

This clonotype was detected ten times or more. The chain joins TRBV6-6 to TRBJ1-2; TRBD1 is a possible D gene (5 bases). The CDR3 totals 13 residues. Germline V gene data show CDR1 as MNHNY and CDR2 as SVGAGI (reference sequence). V was cut by 2 bases and J by 2 bases, with 6 bases left in between. Here the CDR3 DNA reads TGTGCCAGCAGTTACGAGGGGAACTATGGCTACACCTTC. Its protein product is CASSYEGNYGYTF.

V is TRBV28 and J is TRBJ2-5, with D perhaps TRBD1 or TRBD2 (5 bases each). The V gene's germline CDR1 is MDHEN and CDR2 SYDVKM. The length of the CDR3 is 15 residues. V was shortened by 3 bases and J by 1 base, with 12 bases between the two germline ends. CDR3 loop: CASSFPPGRQETQYF. CDR3 sequence (DNA): TGTGCCAGCAGTTTTCCTCCGGGGCGCCAAGAGACCCAGTACTTC. Full variable domain (outside the CDR3, taken from reference TRBV28 and TRBJ2-5): DVKVTQSSRYLVKRTGEKVFLECVQDMDHENMFWYRQDPGLGLRLIYFSYDVKMKEKGDIPEGYSVSREKKERFSLILESASTNQTSMYLCASSFPPGRQETQYFGPGTRLLVL.

This clonotype came up once. The rearrangement joins TRBV4-1 to TRBJ1-1; 10 positions match TRBD1. Germline trimming cut 2 bases from V and 11 bases from J; bases unmatched to any gene: 11. This CDR3 has 15 residues. The germline CDR1 and CDR2 sequences are MGHRA and YSYEKL. CDR3 residues: CASSQIPGQGTSAFF. The CDR3 DNA follows: TGCGCCAGCAGCCAAATACCGGGACAGGGGACGTCCGCTTTCTTT.

The V gene is TRBV7-8, the J gene TRBJ1-2; 7 bases align to TRBD1. The CDR3 is 16 amino acids. The V and J ends lost 7 bases and 3 bases, in that order; junction bases with no gene match: 14. Germline CDR1 is SGHVS and CDR2 is FQNEAQ. As DNA, the CDR3 is TGTGCCAGCAACTCCCGCGGGACAGTCACATACTATGGCTACACCTTC. Translation gives CASNSRGTVTYYGYTF.

V is TRBV10-3 and J is TRBJ2-2, with 8 nucleotides matching TRBD1. The CDR3 spans 16 residues. Germline V gives CDR1 ENHRY, CDR2 SYGVKD. Unmatched junction bases numbered 9, after V lost 2 bases and J lost 7 bases. The CDR3, as DNA: TGTGCCATCAGTGAGAAAGTGGACAGGGCCTTCGGGGAGCTGTTTTTT. Its translation: CAISEKVDRAFGELFF.

There are a few counts of this clonotype. The chain joins TRBV7-9 to TRBJ1-2, with TRBD1 matching 9 bases. There are 16 residues in the CDR3. CDR1 is SEHNR, CDR2 FQNEAQ, per germline (reference sequence). The J segment lost 4 bases and the V segment lost 3 bases, leaving 9 bases of the junction unmatched. In DNA, the CDR3 is TGTGCCAGCAGCTTGGCCAGACAGACAGGGGGCTATGGCTACACCTTC. Its protein product is CASSLARQTGGYGYTF.

Only a few counts were recorded for this clonotype. The chain is built from TRBV4-1 and TRBJ2-7, with a possible D match to TRBD1 (6 bases). The CDR3 runs 15 residues. Germline V CDR1 and CDR2: MGHRA, YSYEKL. Trimming left V 1 base short and J 3 bases short, with 13 bases between. CDR3 DNA sequence: TGCGCCAGCAGCCAAGTAACCGGGGACATCTACGAGCAGTACTTC. It codes for CASSQVTGDIYEQYF.

CDR3 bases: TGCGCCAGCAGCTTTAACAGCCAGAACACTGAAGCTTTCTTT. Protein product: CASSFNSQNTEAFF. The gene calls are TRBV5-1 and TRBJ1-1; D unresolved. CDR3 length equals 14 residues. Germline lookup yields CDR1 SGHRS and CDR2 YFSETQ. Trimming took off 2 bases at V and 1 base at J, with 9 bases between the two ends.

V usage is TRBV7-2 and J usage is TRBJ2-6; a possible D gene is TRBD2 (6 bases). The CDR3 runs to 18 residues. The germline V and J ends were trimmed by 5 bases and 0 bases, with 17 bases remaining between them. The V gene's germline CDR1 is SGHTA and CDR2 FQGNSA. As DNA, the CDR3 is TGTGCCAGCAGCCCTGGGTGGCGGGATTACTCTGGGGCCAACGTCCTGACTTTC. As protein: CASSPGWRDYSGANVLTF.

Points on this clonotype: Relative to the germline gene, one junction end is altered; a read error may explain this. The chain recombines TRBV20-1 with TRBJ2-5; 10 positions agree with TRBD2. The CDR3 is 12 residues long. Germline V gene lookup returns CDR1 DFQATT and CDR2 SNEGSKA (reference sequence). The CDR3 region is CSAMGLAGDLDF. DNA of the CDR3: TGCAGTGCTATGGGGCTAGCGGGAGATCTGGACTTC.

This clonotype has just a few counts. The junction differs from germline at one of its ends, possibly a read error. The chain recombines TRBV7-7 with TRBJ2-1, with a tentative D call TRBD1 (6 bases). The germline V gene encodes CDR1 SSHAT and CDR2 FNYEAQ (reference sequence). The CDR3 consists of 13 residues. CDR3 sequence (DNA): TGTGCTAGCAGCTTAGGGGGACATCTTGAGCAGTTCTTC. This encodes CASSLGGHLEQFF.

Written as DNA, the CDR3 is TGCAGCAGTTTTTCAGGGGCCTATGGCTACACCTTC. It codes for CSSFSGAYGYTF. The V and J genes are TRBV29-1 and TRBJ1-2, with D tentatively TRBD1 (6 bases). V gave up 8 bases and J gave up 4 bases, with 14 bases separating them. Germline V CDR1 and CDR2: SQVTM, ANQGSEA. There are 12 residues in the CDR3. Full variable domain (rest looked up from reference TRBV29-1 and TRBJ1-2): SAVISQKPSRDICQRGTSLTIQCQVDSQVTMMFWYRQQPGQSLTLIATANQGSEATYESGFVIDKFPISRPNLTFSTLTVSNMSPEDSSIYLCSSFSGAYGYTFGSGTRLTVV.

The rearrangement links TRBV7-9 to TRBJ1-3; D possibly corresponds to TRBD1 (5 bases). CDR3 length equals 16 residues. With 3 bases removed from V and 0 bases from J, the gap between germline ends came to 12 bases. Germline CDR1 SEHNR, CDR2 FQNEAQ (reference sequence). CDR3 coding DNA: TGTGCCAGCAGCTTCGGCGGGGCCCTCTCTGGAAACACCATATATTTT. Amino acids: CASSFGGALSGNTIYF.

This chain joins TRBV20-1 and TRBJ1-4; D not certain. V was clipped by 1 base and J by 8 bases, with 14 bases between them. The CDR3 spans 14 residues. Germline V gene data show CDR1 as DFQATT and CDR2 as SNEGSKA (reference sequence). DNA of the CDR3: TGCAGTGCTAGAGTACCGGACCCCTGGGAAAAACTGTTTTTT. Its protein is CSARVPDPWEKLFF.